Detailed here is one T cell receptor beta chain. Its antigen remains unidentified. The data stem from a study of T cell responses to AZD1222 COVID-19 vaccine. Study observations and caveats: The study found Spike-specific TCR breadth and depth rose after two AZD1222 doses. White British donors predominated, females outnumbered males, and clonal diversity was possibly underestimated. Mapped onto spike, vaccine-associated CD4 TCRs spanned it and were dominant at 160-218 and 743-854.

TCRdb keeps only in-frame clones here, not all; method: immunoSEQ multiplex PCR. The sample comprises around 84,000 clones, 70% to 90% of which are singletons, and 8.5% to 12% rests with the top ten. The CDR3 runs to 13 residues. V was shortened by 3 bases and J by 7 bases, with 7 bases between the two germline ends. CDR1 is WNHNN and CDR2 is SYGVQD in the germline V gene (reference sequence). The clonotype originates from an adult who received the AZD1222 COVID-19 vaccine. The specimen was peripheral blood, collected 28 days after the second AZD1222 dose. V gene TRBV10-1 combines with J gene TRBJ1-6, with a weak D call TRBD1 (5 bases). The CDR3 is CASSDRVNSPLHF. CDR3 DNA sequence: TGCGCCAGCAGTGACAGGGTAAATTCACCCCTCCACTTT.